One T cell receptor (beta chain) is described in this entry. This receptor's antigen is unknown. No base-level quality is on record; no much larger clone is a single base apart. This record comes from a study of blood T cells in healthy people across ages (dated by TCRdb to between 2014 and 2017). Broadly, across the study: In model experiments, template switching captured about one uniquely barcoded TCR beta cDNA molecule for every two T cells. Using deep sequencing normalized with unique cDNA molecular identifiers, the study measured how TCR beta repertoire diversity changes with age. To avoid experimental bias, donors of different ages were distributed randomly across sequencing lanes. Donors were grouped into four age groups: young (average 16 years), middle-aged (roughly 38), aged (62) and long-lived (around 82). The study analyzed two additional independent replicas of 1 million unique cDNA reads from the same blood draw for two donors, one aged 18 to 30 and one aged 80 or older. Study-wide findings and limitations: Observed TCR beta diversity per million T cells fell roughly linearly with age, and a significant reduction was already apparent by age roughly 40. The CMV infection status of donors was not known, potentially confounding age-related changes in expanded clonotypes. Conclusive comparison of naive and antigen-experienced compartments was prevented by the profiling of bulk unsorted PBMCs. Total diversity estimates from one million sequenced T cells were considered lower bounds and underestimates. Compared with the aged group, more naive CD4+ T cells, fewer expanded clones and increased TCR diversity were shown by the long-lived group, suggesting age selection. A strong correlation was found between observed TCR beta diversity and the percentage of naive T cells measured by flow cytometry.

The germline V gene specifies MNHEY as CDR1 and SVGEGT as CDR2. The CDR3, from cysteine to phenylalanine, totals 12 residues. The DNA shown is the 36-base CDR3, in frame from base 1. Trimming removed 5 bases from V and 6 bases from J, leaving 7 bases between the germline ends. The approximately 40 donors, aged about 6 to 90 years, were systemically healthy Caucasian individuals from Russia. Each donor gave about 9.2 milliliters of peripheral blood, drawn into EDTA-treated Vacutainer tubes. Ficoll-Paque density-gradient centrifugation was used to isolate PBMCs, with at least 6 million per sample. Trizol reagent was used to extract total RNA from PBMCs, with at least 5.5 micrograms per sample. Naive CD45RAhigh/CD27high T cell percentages were measured by flow cytometry on a PBMC aliquot from every donor. Receptors were amplified or captured by 5' RACE. Sequencing took place on an Illumina HiSeq 2500. A second PCR of roughly 7 to 11 cycles was performed with a sample-barcoded 5' primer and a J-beta primer mix. Each TCR beta cDNA molecule received a unique molecular identifier from a template-switch 5' adaptor carrying 12 random nucleotides. At least 2.5 million CDR3-containing paired-end reads were obtained from each sample. The Mint cDNA synthesis kit, primed by a TRBC-specific oligonucleotide, was used to synthesize first-strand cDNA from all RNA. Following uracil-DNA glycosylase treatment, a first 18-cycle PCR with universal primers M1SS and BC2_uni_R was performed on all cDNA. Under the source paper's analysis protocol: For normalization, 1 million high-quality reads, each with a distinct molecular identifier, were randomly selected from each sample. Instead of being binned into consensus sequences, reads with shared molecular identifiers were discarded. MiTCR, run with a Q25 quality threshold and the strictest error-elimination algorithm, handled CDR3 identification, clonotype clustering and error correction. A nonparametric unseen species model with Euler transformation was used to estimate a lower bound on total TCR beta diversity. TCRdb ran its own pipeline on the public reads, namely fastp trimming at Q25 and MiXCR clone calling, and kept in-frame beta chains. Identical CDR3 proteins give one entry, which carries the most common genes and DNA. TCRdb's processing, not the authors', yielded these V and J calls. A total of 950,000 to 1,200,000 distinct CDR3 sequences appear in this sample, 35% to 40% of them only once. The top ten clones comprise around 12% of the sample.

This TCR was sampled from a man in his late teens or twenties in good health. Here the chain combines TRBV6-2 or TRBV6-3 and TRBJ2-2, with no confident D gene call. Sample: blood. The CDR3 reads as follows: CASSPAPGELFF. The bases read TGTGCCAGCAGTCCGGCCCCCGGGGAGCTGTTTTTT.